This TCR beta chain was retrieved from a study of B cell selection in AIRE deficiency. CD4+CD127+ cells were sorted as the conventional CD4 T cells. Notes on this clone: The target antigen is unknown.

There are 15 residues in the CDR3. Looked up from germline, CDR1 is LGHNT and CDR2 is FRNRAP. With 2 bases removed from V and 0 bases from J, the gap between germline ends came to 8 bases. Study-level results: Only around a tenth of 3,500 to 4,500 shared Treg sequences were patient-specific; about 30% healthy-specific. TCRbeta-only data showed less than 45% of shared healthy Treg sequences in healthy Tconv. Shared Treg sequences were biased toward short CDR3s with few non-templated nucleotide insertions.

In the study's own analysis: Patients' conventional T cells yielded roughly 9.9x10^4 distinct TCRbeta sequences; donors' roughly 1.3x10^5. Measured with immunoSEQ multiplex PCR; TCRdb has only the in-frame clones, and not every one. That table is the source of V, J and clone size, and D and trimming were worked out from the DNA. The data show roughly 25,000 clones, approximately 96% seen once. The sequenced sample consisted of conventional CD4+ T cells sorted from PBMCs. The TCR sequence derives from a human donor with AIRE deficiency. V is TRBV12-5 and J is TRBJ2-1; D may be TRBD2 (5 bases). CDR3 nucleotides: TGTGCTAGTGGTTTGATCACTAGCTCCTACAATGAGCAGTTCTTC. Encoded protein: CASGLITSSYNEQFF.